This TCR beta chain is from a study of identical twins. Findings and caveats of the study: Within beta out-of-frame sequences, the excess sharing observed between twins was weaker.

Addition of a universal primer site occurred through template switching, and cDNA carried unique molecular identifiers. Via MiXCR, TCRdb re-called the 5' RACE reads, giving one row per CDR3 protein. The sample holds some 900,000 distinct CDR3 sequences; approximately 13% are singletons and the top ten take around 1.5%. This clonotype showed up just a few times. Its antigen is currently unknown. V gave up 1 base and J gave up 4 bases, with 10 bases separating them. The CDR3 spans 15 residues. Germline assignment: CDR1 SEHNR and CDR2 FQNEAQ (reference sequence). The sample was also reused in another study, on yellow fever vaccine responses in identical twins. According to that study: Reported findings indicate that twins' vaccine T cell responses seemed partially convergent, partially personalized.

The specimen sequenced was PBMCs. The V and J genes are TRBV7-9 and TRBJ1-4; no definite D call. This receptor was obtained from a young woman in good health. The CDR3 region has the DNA TGTGCCAGCAGCTTAGGAATCGTTAGTAATGAAAAACTGTTTTTT. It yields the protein CASSLGIVSNEKLFF.